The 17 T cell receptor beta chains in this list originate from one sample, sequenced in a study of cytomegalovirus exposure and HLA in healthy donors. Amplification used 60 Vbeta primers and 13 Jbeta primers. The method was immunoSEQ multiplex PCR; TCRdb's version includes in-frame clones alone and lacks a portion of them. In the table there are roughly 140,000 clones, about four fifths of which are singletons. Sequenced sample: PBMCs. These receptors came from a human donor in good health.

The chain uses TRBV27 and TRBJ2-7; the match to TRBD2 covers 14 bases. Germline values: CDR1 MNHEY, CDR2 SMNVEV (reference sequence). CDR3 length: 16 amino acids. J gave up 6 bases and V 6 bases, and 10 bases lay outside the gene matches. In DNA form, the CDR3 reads TGTGCCAGCAGATCCGGGACTAGCGGGAGCGCAGGCGAGCAGTACTTC. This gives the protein CASRSGTSGSAGEQYF.

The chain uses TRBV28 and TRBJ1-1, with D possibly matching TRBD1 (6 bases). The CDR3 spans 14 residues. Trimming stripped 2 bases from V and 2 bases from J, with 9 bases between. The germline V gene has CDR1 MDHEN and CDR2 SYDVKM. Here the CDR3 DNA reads TGTGCCAGCAGTTTAGGGGGGGCTAACACTGAAGCTTTCTTT. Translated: CASSLGGANTEAFF.

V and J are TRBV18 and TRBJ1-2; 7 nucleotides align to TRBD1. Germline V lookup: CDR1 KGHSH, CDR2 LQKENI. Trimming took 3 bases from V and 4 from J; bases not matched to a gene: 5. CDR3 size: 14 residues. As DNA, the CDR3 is TGTGCCAGCTCACCGTCCACAGGGGCCTATGGCTACACCTTC. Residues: CASSPSTGAYGYTF.

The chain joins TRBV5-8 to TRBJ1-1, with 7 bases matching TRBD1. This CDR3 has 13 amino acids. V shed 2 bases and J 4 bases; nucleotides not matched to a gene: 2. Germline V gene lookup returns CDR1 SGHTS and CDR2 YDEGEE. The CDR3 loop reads CASSLSGGTEAFF. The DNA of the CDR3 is TGTGCCAGCAGCTTATCAGGGGGCACTGAAGCTTTCTTT.

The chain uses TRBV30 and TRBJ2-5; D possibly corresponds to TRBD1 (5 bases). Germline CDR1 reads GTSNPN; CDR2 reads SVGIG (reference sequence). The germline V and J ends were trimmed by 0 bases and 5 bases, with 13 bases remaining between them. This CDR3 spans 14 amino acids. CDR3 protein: CAWSVPSPGETQYF. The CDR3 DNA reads TGTGCCTGGAGTGTACCCTCCCCAGGGGAGACCCAGTACTTC.

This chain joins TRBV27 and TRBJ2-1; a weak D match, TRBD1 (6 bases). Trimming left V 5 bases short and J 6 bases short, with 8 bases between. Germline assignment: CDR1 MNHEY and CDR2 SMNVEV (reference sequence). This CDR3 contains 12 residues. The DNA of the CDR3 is TGTGCCAGCAGTATAGGGGGCAATGAGCAGTTCTTC. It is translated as CASSIGGNEQFF.

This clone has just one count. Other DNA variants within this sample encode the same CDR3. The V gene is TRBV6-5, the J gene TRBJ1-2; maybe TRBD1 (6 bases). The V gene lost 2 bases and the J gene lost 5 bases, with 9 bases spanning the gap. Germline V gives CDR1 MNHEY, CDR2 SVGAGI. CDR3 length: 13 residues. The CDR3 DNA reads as TGTGCCAGCAGTTACGGCAGGGGATATGGCTACACCTTC. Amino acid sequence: CASSYGRGYGYTF.

CDR3 protein: CASSEIQGFEKLFF. The CDR3 nucleotides are TGTGCCAGCAGTGAGATACAGGGGTTTGAAAAACTGTTTTTT. The V gene is TRBV6-1, the J gene TRBJ1-4; 7 bases are shared with TRBD1. From germline, CDR1 is MNHNS and CDR2 SASEGT. The CDR3 loop spans 14 amino acids. V gave up 3 bases and J gave up 7 bases; unmatched junction bases: 5.

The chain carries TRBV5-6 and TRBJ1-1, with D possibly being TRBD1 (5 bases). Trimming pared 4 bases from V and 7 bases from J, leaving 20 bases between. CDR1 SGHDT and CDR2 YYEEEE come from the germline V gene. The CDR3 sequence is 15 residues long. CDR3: CASSPKPKRDSEAFF. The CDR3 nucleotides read TGTGCCAGCAGCCCGAAACCGAAACGCGACAGTGAAGCTTTCTTT.

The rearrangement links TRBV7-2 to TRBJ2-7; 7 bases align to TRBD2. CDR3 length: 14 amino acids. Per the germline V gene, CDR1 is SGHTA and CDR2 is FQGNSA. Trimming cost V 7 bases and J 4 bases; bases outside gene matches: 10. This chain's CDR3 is CASTSRSGQYEQYF. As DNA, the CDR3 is TGTGCCAGCACCTCCCGTAGCGGGCAATACGAGCAGTACTTC. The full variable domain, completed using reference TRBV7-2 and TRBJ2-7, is GAGVSQSPSNKVTEKGKDVELRCDPISGHTALYWYRQSLGQGLEFLIYFQGNSAPDKSGLPSDRFSAERTGGSVSTLTIQRTQQEDSAVYLCASTSRSGQYEQYFGPGTRLTVT.

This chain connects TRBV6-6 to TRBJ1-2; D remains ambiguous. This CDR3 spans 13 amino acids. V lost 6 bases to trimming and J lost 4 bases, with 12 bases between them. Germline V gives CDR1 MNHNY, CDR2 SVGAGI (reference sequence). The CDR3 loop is CASSPVRGYGYTF. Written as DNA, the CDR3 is TGTGCCAGCAGCCCCGTTCGGGGCTATGGCTACACCTTC.

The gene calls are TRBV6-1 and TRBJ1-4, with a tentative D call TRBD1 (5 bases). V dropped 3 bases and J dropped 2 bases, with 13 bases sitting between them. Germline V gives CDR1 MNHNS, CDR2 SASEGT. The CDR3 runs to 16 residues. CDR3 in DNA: TGTGCCAGCAGTGATTCAGGGAGGATTACTAATGAAAAACTGTTTTTT. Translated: CASSDSGRITNEKLFF.

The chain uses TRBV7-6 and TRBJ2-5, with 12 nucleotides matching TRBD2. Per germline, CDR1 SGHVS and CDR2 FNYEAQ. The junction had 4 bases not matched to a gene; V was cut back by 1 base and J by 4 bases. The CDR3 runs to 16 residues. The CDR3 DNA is TGTGCCAGCAGCTTAGGGACTAGCGGGGTCCGAGAGACCCAGTACTTC. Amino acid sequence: CASSLGTSGVRETQYF.

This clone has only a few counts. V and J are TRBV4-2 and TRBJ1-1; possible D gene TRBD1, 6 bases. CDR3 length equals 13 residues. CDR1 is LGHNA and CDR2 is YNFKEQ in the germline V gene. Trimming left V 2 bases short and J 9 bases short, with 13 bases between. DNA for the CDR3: TGTGCCAGCAGCCAAATGCTGGGGGCGCAAGCTTTCTTT. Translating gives CASSQMLGAQAFF.

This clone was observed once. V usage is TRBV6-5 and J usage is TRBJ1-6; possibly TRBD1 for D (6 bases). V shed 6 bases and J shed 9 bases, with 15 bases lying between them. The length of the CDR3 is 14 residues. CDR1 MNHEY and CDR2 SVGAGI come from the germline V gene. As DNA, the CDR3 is TGTGCCAGCAGCGACAGGTGGTCGTCTTCACCCCTCCACTTT. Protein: CASSDRWSSSPLHF.

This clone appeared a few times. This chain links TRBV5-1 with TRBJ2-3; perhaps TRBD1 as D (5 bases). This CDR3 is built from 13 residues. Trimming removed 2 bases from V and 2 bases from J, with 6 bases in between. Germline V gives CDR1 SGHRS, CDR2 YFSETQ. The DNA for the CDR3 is TGCGCCAGCAGCTTCAGGGACACAGATACGCAGTATTTT. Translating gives CASSFRDTDTQYF.

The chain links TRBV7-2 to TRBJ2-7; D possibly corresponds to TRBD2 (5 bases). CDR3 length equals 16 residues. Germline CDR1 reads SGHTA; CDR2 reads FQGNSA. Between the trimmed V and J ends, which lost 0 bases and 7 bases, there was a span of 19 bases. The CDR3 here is CASSLARQAGRGEQYF. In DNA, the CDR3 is TGTGCCAGCAGCTTAGCGCGTCAGGCTGGACGAGGGGAGCAGTACTTC. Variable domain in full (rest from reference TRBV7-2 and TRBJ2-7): GAGVSQSPSNKVTEKGKDVELRCDPISGHTALYWYRQSLGQGLEFLIYFQGNSAPDKSGLPSDRFSAERTGGSVSTLTIQRTQQEDSAVYLCASSLARQAGRGEQYFGPGTRLTVT.